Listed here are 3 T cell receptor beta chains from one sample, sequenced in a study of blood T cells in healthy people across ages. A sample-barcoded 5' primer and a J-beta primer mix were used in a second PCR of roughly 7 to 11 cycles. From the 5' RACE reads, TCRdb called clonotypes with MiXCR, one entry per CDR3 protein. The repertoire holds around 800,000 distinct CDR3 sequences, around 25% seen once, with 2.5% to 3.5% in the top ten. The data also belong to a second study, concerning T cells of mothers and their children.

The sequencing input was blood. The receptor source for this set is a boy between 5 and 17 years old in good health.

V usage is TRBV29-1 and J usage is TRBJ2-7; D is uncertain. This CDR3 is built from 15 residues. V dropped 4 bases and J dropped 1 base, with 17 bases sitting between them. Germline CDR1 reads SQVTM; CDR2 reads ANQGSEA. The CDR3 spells CSVVGIGYNSYEQYF. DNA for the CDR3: TGCAGCGTTGTGGGGATCGGATACAATTCCTACGAGCAGTACTTC.

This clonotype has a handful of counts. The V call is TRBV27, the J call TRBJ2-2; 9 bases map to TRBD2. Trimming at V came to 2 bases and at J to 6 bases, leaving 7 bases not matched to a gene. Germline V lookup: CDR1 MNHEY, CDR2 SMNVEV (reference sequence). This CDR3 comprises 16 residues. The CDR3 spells CASSLIWLAGPGELFF. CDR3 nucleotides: TGTGCCAGCAGTTTAATCTGGCTAGCGGGGCCCGGGGAGCTGTTTTTT.

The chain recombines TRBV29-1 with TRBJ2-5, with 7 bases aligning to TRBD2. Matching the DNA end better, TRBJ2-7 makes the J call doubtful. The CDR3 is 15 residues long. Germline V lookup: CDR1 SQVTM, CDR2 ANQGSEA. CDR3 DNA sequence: TGCAGCGTTGAGGGGGGGTTAGGGCCCTCCTACGAGCAGTACTTC. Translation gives CSVEGGLGPSYEQYF.